This T cell receptor beta chain is from a study of regulatory T cells in long-lasting Graves disease. This CDR3 has 16 amino acids. Trimming took 4 bases from V and 5 from J; bases not matched to a gene: 7. Germline values: CDR1 MDHEN, CDR2 SYDVKM. Assembly of TCR beta libraries relied on iRepertoire HTBI primers together with Arm-PCR of CDR3 regions. Each CDR3 protein gets one entry after TCRdb re-called the multiplex PCR reads with MiXCR. The table has 650,000 to 850,000 distinct CDR3 sequences, about 30% seen once. Time point reported: persistent/refractory GD, antithyroid drugs over 5 years with positive TRAb. Construction of the TCR library relied on RNA isolated from PBMCs. This clonotype was recorded many times.

Source: peripheral blood mononuclear cells (PBMCs), taken when the disease was refractory, from a patient treated with antithyroid drugs. V gene TRBV28 combines with J gene TRBJ1-6; 8 bases map to TRBD1. The sequence derives from a female donor with Graves disease. Written as DNA, the CDR3 is TGTGCCAGCAGTTCGACTCAGACAGGGGATAATTCACCCCTCCACTTT. It is translated as CASSSTQTGDNSPLHF.